These 27 T cell receptor beta chains were sequenced from one sample in a study of radiation and T cells in renal cell carcinoma. Libraries were prepared by immunoSEQ multiplex PCR; TCRdb keeps only in-frame clonotypes and omits some of them. Seen here are 10,000 to 15,000 clones, about 33% observed once, and the top ten hold approximately 15%. Regarding treatment: 15 Gy SBRT to primary tumor, nephrectomy 4 weeks later. The material sequenced was tumor tissue, taken from a patient whose treatment included radiotherapy and nephrectomy. The receptor set was obtained from a man aged 60 to 75 with renal cell carcinoma.

This chain uses TRBV5-4 with TRBJ2-3; TRBD2 might be the D (5 bases). The ends were cut back, 4 bases at V and 4 bases at J, with 10 bases in the middle. This CDR3 has 13 amino acids. The germline V gene encodes CDR1 SGHNT and CDR2 YYREEE (reference sequence). Written as DNA, the CDR3 is TGTGCCAGCAGCCCATCAGCGGCAGATACGCAGTATTTT. It translates to CASSPSAADTQYF.

This clone was found a few times. The chain joins TRBV4-2 to TRBJ2-1, with 9 bases matching TRBD1. With V trimmed by 0 bases and J by 9 bases, 12 bases remained unmatched. The CDR3 spans 17 residues. Germline loops: CDR1 LGHNA, CDR2 YNFKEQ. CDR3: CASSQDRGTGNGGEQFF. Here the CDR3 DNA reads TGTGCCAGCAGCCAAGACCGAGGGACAGGGAATGGTGGTGAGCAGTTCTTC.

This clone has a handful of counts. The gene calls are TRBV2 and TRBJ1-1; D not resolved. The germline gives CDR1 SNHLY, CDR2 FYNNEI. The CDR3 totals 14 residues. V was trimmed by 1 base and J by 0 bases, leaving 6 bases between them. The CDR3 protein is CASSEEIMNTEAFF. The CDR3 region has the DNA TGTGCCAGCAGTGAAGAGATAATGAACACTGAAGCTTTCTTT.

This clone showed up many times. In DNA form, the CDR3 reads TGTGCCAGCAGCTCGGGACTAGCGAGTGAGCAGTTCTTC. Its translation: CASSSGLASEQFF. The chain couples TRBV7-8 to TRBJ2-1; 10 bases fit TRBD2. Germline V gives CDR1 SGHVS, CDR2 FQNEAQ. The CDR3 covers 13 residues. The trim removed 4 bases at V and 9 bases at J, leaving 3 bases unmatched. The whole variable domain, remainder taken from reference TRBV7-8 and TRBJ2-1, is GAGVSQSPRYKVAKRGQDVALRCDPISGHVSLFWYQQALGQGPEFLTYFQNEAQLDKSGLPSDRFFAERPEGSVSTLKIQRTQQEDSAVYLCASSSGLASEQFFGPGTRLTVL.

V usage is TRBV7-8 and J usage is TRBJ1-1; TRBD1 is a possible D gene (6 bases). Germline V lookup: CDR1 SGHVS, CDR2 FQNEAQ. The CDR3 totals 13 residues. Trimming took off 6 bases at V and 1 base at J, with 9 bases between the two ends. CDR3 nucleotide sequence: TGTGCCAGCAGTCCCAGGGGGAACACTGAAGCTTTCTTT. This codes for CASSPRGNTEAFF.

The rearrangement joins TRBV6-5 to TRBJ1-2, with a tentative D call TRBD1 (5 bases). CDR3 length: 14 amino acids. The V gene's germline CDR1 is MNHEY and CDR2 SVGAGI. Trimming removed 0 bases at V and 5 bases at J, with 10 bases between. In DNA form, the CDR3 reads TGTGCCAGCAGTTACTCTCCAGGGTGGTATGGCTACACCTTC. Its protein product is CASSYSPGWYGYTF.

In its sample, this clone was seen a few times. The V gene is TRBV9, the J gene TRBJ2-3; 8 nucleotides align to TRBD2. The germline CDR1 and CDR2 sequences are SGDLS and YYNGEE. V gave up 5 bases and J gave up 8 bases; unmatched junction bases: 13. The CDR3 runs 15 residues. This CDR3 reads CASSGRSGGPGTQYF. For the CDR3, the DNA is TGTGCCAGCAGTGGCCGGAGCGGGGGCCCGGGTACGCAGTATTTT.

The chain has TRBV30 and TRBJ1-5, with D unresolved. The CDR3 is 14 residues long. CDR1 and CDR2 from the germline V gene are GTSNPN and SVGIG (reference sequence). Trimming cost V 0 bases and J 2 bases, with 8 bases left between them. As DNA, the CDR3 is TGTGCCTGGAGTGTCGGCGGGGGCAATCAGCCCCAGCATTTT. This sequence encodes CAWSVGGGNQPQHF. The complete variable domain, with remaining parts taken from reference TRBV30 and TRBJ1-5, reads SQTIHQWPATLVQPVGSPLSLECTVEGTSNPNLYWYRQAAGRGLQLLFYSVGIGQISSEVPQNLSASRPQDRQFILSSKKLLLSDSGFYLCAWSVGGGNQPQHFGDGTRLSIL.

This rearrangement joins TRBV7-2 to TRBJ2-3; D not certain. The CDR3 has 14 amino acids. CDR1 and CDR2 from the germline V gene are SGHTA and FQGNSA. Trimming shortened V by 1 base and J by 5 bases, and 10 bases separated the two germline ends. The CDR3 protein is CASSLESGQDTQYF. DNA for the CDR3: TGTGCCAGCAGCTTAGAGTCAGGTCAAGATACGCAGTATTTT.

In its sample, this clone was seen a few times. V and J are TRBV20-1 and TRBJ1-2; perhaps TRBD1 as D (6 bases). V was clipped by 5 bases and J by 8 bases, with 12 bases between them. Germline CDR1 DFQATT, CDR2 SNEGSKA (reference sequence). This CDR3 contains 11 residues. This CDR3 reads CSAHWTVGYTF. CDR3 nucleotide sequence: TGCAGTGCTCACTGGACAGTCGGCTACACCTTC.

This clone appeared a few times. The chain carries TRBV18 and TRBJ2-5; D is perhaps TRBD2 (5 bases). The CDR3 contains 13 residues. V was trimmed by 0 bases and J by 5 bases, leaving 7 bases between them. CDR1 and CDR2 from the germline V gene are KGHSH and LQKENI. Here the CDR3 reads CASSPPEVETQYF. The CDR3 bases are TGTGCCAGCTCACCACCGGAGGTGGAGACCCAGTACTTC.

By proportion, this clone is medium-sized. The chain couples TRBV7-2 to TRBJ2-3, with D perhaps TRBD2 (6 bases). Between the trimmed V and J ends, which lost 5 bases and 0 bases, there was a span of 15 bases. The CDR3 sequence is 16 residues long. Germline V lookup: CDR1 SGHTA, CDR2 FQGNSA. CDR3 bases: TGTGCCAGCAGCCAGACTAGGAGACCTAGCACAGATACGCAGTATTTT. Protein sequence: CASSQTRRPSTDTQYF.

V gene TRBV25-1 combines with J gene TRBJ2-1, with TRBD2 matching over 9 bases. Germline lookup yields CDR1 MGHDK and CDR2 SYGVNS. J was trimmed by 8 bases and V by 3 bases; bases with no gene match: 5. The CDR3 runs to 14 residues. The CDR3 coding sequence is TGTGCCAGCAGTGACCCTAGCGGGGTGTATGAGCAGTTCTTC. It translates to CASSDPSGVYEQFF. The whole variable domain, filled in from reference TRBV25-1 and TRBJ2-1, reads EADIYQTPRYLVIGTGKKITLECSQTMGHDKMYWYQQDPGMELHLIHYSYGVNSTEKGDLSSESTVSRIRTEHFPLTLESARPSHTSQYLCASSDPSGVYEQFFGPGTRLTVL.

This chain connects TRBV11-2 to TRBJ1-3, with D possibly being TRBD1 (5 bases). This CDR3 region has 17 residues. Germline V gene sequence: CDR1 SGHAT, CDR2 FQNNGV. The ends were cut back, 5 bases at V and 0 bases at J, with 17 bases in the middle. This CDR3 reads CASSPSYDSHSGNTIYF. The CDR3 DNA sequence: TGTGCCAGCAGCCCGAGCTACGACAGCCACTCTGGAAACACCATATATTTT. Drawing the rest from reference TRBV11-2 and TRBJ1-3, the complete variable domain is EAGVAQSPRYKIIEKRQSVAFWCNPISGHATLYWYQQILGQGPKLLIQFQNNGVVDDSQLPKDRFSAERLKGVDSTLKIQPAKLEDSAVYLCASSPSYDSHSGNTIYFGEGSWLTVV.

This chain links TRBV7-9 with TRBJ1-1; the D gene is possibly TRBD1 (6 bases). The CDR3 consists of 14 residues. Trimming took off 6 bases at V and 0 bases at J, with 11 bases between the two ends. CDR1 SEHNR and CDR2 FQNEAQ come from the germline V gene (reference sequence). CDR3 bases: TGTGCCAGCAGTTACCAGGGGTTGAACACTGAAGCTTTCTTT. Translating gives CASSYQGLNTEAFF.

This clone was observed a handful of times. The chain has TRBV14 and TRBJ2-1; D gene unclear. V lost 5 bases and J lost 7, with 12 bases in between. Germline V CDR1 and CDR2: SGHDN, FVKESK. This CDR3 is built from 13 residues. CDR3 in amino acids: CASSKPMSNEQFF. In DNA, the CDR3 is TGTGCCAGCAGCAAACCTATGTCGAATGAGCAGTTCTTC.

The V gene is TRBV29-1, the J gene TRBJ2-7; TRBD1 agrees at 7 bases. Germline V gene data show CDR1 as SQVTM and CDR2 as ANQGSEA. With 4 bases clipped from V and 2 bases from J, the junction kept 5 bases outside the gene matches. The CDR3 consists of 13 residues. The CDR3 DNA reads TGCAGCGTTGCCAGGCAGGGGGCCTACGAGCAGTACTTC. Amino acid sequence: CSVARQGAYEQYF.

This chain joins TRBV18 and TRBJ1-1; unclear D gene. V lost 1 base and J 5 bases, leaving 14 bases between the germline ends. The germline CDR1 and CDR2 sequences are KGHSH and LQKENI. CDR3 size: 15 residues. CDR3 bases: TGTGCCAGCTCACCACTCGGAGGGTTGGGTACTGAAGCTTTCTTT. It specifies CASSPLGGLGTEAFF.

Only one count was recorded for this clone. The chain employs TRBV4-3 and TRBJ2-2; 7 nucleotides match TRBD1. Germline V gives CDR1 LGHNA, CDR2 YSLEER. V shed 3 bases, J shed 6 bases, and the junction held 4 bases outside the gene matches. The CDR3 sequence is 14 residues long. The CDR3 sequence: CASSQRQGSGELFF. The DNA for the CDR3 is TGCGCCAGCAGCCAGAGACAGGGTTCCGGGGAGCTGTTTTTT.

This clone is deemed medium-sized. This sequence joins TRBV19 and TRBJ1-6; TRBD1 is a possible D gene (6 bases). V was clipped by 0 bases and J by 7 bases, with 19 bases between them. There are 18 residues in the CDR3. CDR1 and CDR2 from the germline V gene are LNHDA and SQIVND (reference sequence). DNA of the CDR3: TGTGCCAGTAGTATAGATTCCAGAGGGGGGGCGAAGAATTCACCCCTCCACTTT. Amino acids: CASSIDSRGGAKNSPLHF.

V usage is TRBV25-1 and J usage is TRBJ1-2; possibly TRBD1 for D (5 bases). Trimming took off 5 bases at V and 7 bases at J, with 17 bases between the two ends. The CDR3 has 14 amino acids. Germline CDR1 reads MGHDK; CDR2 reads SYGVNS. The CDR3 reads CASSPRGGSSGYTF. DNA of the CDR3: TGTGCCAGCAGTCCCCGGGGGGGGAGTAGTGGCTACACCTTC.

This clone is deemed medium-sized. V is TRBV7-2 and J is TRBJ2-1; 8 bases are shared with TRBD2. The CDR3 spans 15 residues. The V and J ends lost 2 bases and 5 bases, in that order; junction bases with no gene match: 5. Germline V CDR1 and CDR2: SGHTA, FQGNSA. The CDR3 bases are TGTGCCAGCAGCTTACGGGGGGGACGTAACAATGAGCAGTTCTTC. Amino acid sequence: CASSLRGGRNNEQFF.

This clone was recorded once. V and J are TRBV5-6 and TRBJ1-2; weak D call: TRBD1 (6 bases). The CDR3 covers 14 residues. The V gene lost 0 bases and the J gene lost 4 bases, with 10 bases spanning the gap. From germline, CDR1 is SGHDT and CDR2 YYEEEE. CDR3 sequence (DNA): TGTGCCAGCAGCTTGGGACAGGAAACCTATGGCTACACCTTC. Protein sequence: CASSLGQETYGYTF.

This clone qualifies as medium-sized. The chain links TRBV13 to TRBJ1-2, with D perhaps matching TRBD1 (6 bases). Germline V lookup: CDR1 PRHDT, CDR2 FYEKMQ (reference sequence). The CDR3 covers 14 residues. V dropped 2 bases and J dropped 0 bases, with 7 bases sitting between them. The CDR3 bases are TGTGCCAGCAGCTTACAGGGGTCTAACTATGGCTACACCTTC. Its translation: CASSLQGSNYGYTF.

This chain joins TRBV19 and TRBJ1-2, with D perhaps matching TRBD1 (6 bases). Trimming took off 9 bases at V and 8 bases at J, with 25 bases between the two ends. Per the germline V gene, CDR1 is LNHDA and CDR2 is SQIVND (reference sequence). The CDR3 has 15 amino acids. This chain's CDR3 is CASLAKLDRLGGYTF. In nucleotides, the CDR3 is TGTGCCAGCTTGGCAAAGCTAGACAGGCTCGGGGGCTACACCTTC.

J is TRBJ2-2 and V is TRBV6-5, with D possibly being TRBD1 or TRBD2 (6 bases each). Germline loops: CDR1 MNHEY, CDR2 SVGAGI. This CDR3 has 14 residues. V lost 5 bases, J lost 6 bases, and 13 bases lay in between. The DNA of the CDR3 is TGTGCCAGCAGTACACATAGGGGGGCCGGGGAGCTGTTTTTT. It yields the protein CASSTHRGAGELFF.

The chain links TRBV25-1 to TRBJ2-5, with D possibly being TRBD1 (8 bases). V shed 4 bases and J shed 7 bases, with 13 bases lying between them. Per the germline V gene, CDR1 is MGHDK and CDR2 is SYGVNS. This CDR3 has 13 amino acids. CDR3 sequence: CASSVTGGGTQYF. Written as DNA, the CDR3 is TGTGCCAGCAGTGTTACAGGGGGGGGGACCCAGTACTTC. The whole variable domain, remainder taken from reference TRBV25-1 and TRBJ2-5, is EADIYQTPRYLVIGTGKKITLECSQTMGHDKMYWYQQDPGMELHLIHYSYGVNSTEKGDLSSESTVSRIRTEHFPLTLESARPSHTSQYLCASSVTGGGTQYFGPGTRLLVL.